This T cell receptor beta chain was obtained from a study of spatial heterogeneity in lung cancer. Study-level background: Among detected sequences, beta-chain ones consistently exceeded alpha-chain ones in number. Overall study results and limits: Tracking of tumor mutation counts was seen in expanded intratumoral alpha and beta TCR counts.

This sample's time point: sample taken at primary tumor resection. Each molecule of TCR cDNA was tagged with one unique molecular identifier. TCRdb recomputed calls from the 5' RACE reads with MiXCR, one row per CDR3 protein. The sample carries more than 10,000 distinct CDR3 sequences, 5.1% recorded once. This clonotype was found many times. The antigen is undetermined. This beta chain was picked up by a library intended for alpha chains and is off target, so its count carries little meaning. CDR3 size: 12 residues. The germline V gene encodes CDR1 SQVTM and CDR2 ANQGSEA. V lost 7 bases and J lost 8; bases outside the gene matches: 5.

The receptor was derived from a male donor with early-stage non-small cell lung cancer. Sequenced material: lung tumor tissue, taken at surgery. The chain combines TRBV29-1 with TRBJ1-4; 9 positions agree with TRBD1. For the CDR3, the DNA is TGCAGCGGGGGACAGGGTGGCGAAAAACTGTTTTTT. Translating it yields CSGGQGGEKLFF.